The next 6 T cell receptor beta chains were all read from a single sample in a study of blood T cells in healthy people across ages. It was with a sample-barcoded 5' primer and a J-beta primer mix that a second PCR of roughly 6 to 12 cycles was run. One entry per CDR3 protein results from TCRdb running MiXCR on the 5' RACE reads. This sample carries 580,000 or so distinct CDR3 sequences, around 50% of them seen once, and the ten largest clones take just under 25%. The specimen was blood. These TCRs come from a man older than 75 in good health.

This clonotype appeared many times. This sequence may be a read error, since a much larger clone differs from it by one base. V is TRBV6-5 and J is TRBJ2-5; TRBD2 might be the D (6 bases). This CDR3 has 13 residues. Germline V CDR1 and CDR2: MNHEY, SVGAGI. The germline V and J ends were trimmed by 10 bases and 11 bases, with 23 bases remaining between them. The chain's CDR3 is CATSSGEDNEQYF. The CDR3 DNA follows: TGTGCCACCTCGTCCGGGGAGGATAATGAGCAGTACTTC.

Only a few counts were recorded for this clonotype. The gene calls are TRBV5-1 and TRBJ2-5, with D unresolved. V lost 5 bases and J lost 4, with 12 bases in between. This CDR3 is 13 amino acids long. Looked up from germline, CDR1 is SGHRS and CDR2 is YFSETQ. The CDR3 DNA is TGCGCCAGCAGTCGAGGTACCAGAGAGACCCAGTACTTC. Residues: CASSRGTRETQYF.

The chain carries TRBV4-3 and TRBJ1-6; 7 bases are a match to TRBD1. The CDR3 totals 13 residues. The V gene's germline CDR1 is LGHNA and CDR2 YSLEER. V gave up 11 bases and J gave up 8 bases; unmatched junction bases: 9. The CDR3 bases are TGCGCCTCCAGGGGGGTAGAGGATTCACCCCTCCACTTT. Residues: CASRGVEDSPLHF.

The chain links TRBV3-1 to TRBJ2-7; possibly TRBD2 for D (7 bases). Germline V gene data show CDR1 as LGHDT and CDR2 as YNNKEL (reference sequence). This CDR3 contains 15 residues. The V gene lost 6 bases and the J gene lost 0 bases, with 15 bases spanning the gap. CDR3 coding DNA: TGTGCCAGCAGACTCCGGGGGGCCTCCTCCTACGAGCAGTACTTC. It encodes CASRLRGASSYEQYF.

This clonotype was picked up one time. This rearrangement joins TRBV5-1 to TRBJ1-4; D remains ambiguous. Trimming took 4 bases from V and 8 from J, leaving 15 bases between them. The CDR3 runs to 14 residues. Germline-derived CDR1 and CDR2 are SGHRS and YFSETQ. CDR3 DNA sequence: TGCGCCAGCAGCCCCTCTGGCAGTAACGAAAAACTGTTTTTT. Amino acids: CASSPSGSNEKLFF.

The chain carries TRBV4-3 and TRBJ1-1; TRBD1 might be the D (5 bases). This CDR3 contains 13 residues. V lost 6 bases and J lost 11, with 19 bases in between. Germline V gene lookup returns CDR1 LGHNA and CDR2 YSLEER. The CDR3 here is CASRPGLRGLAFF. The CDR3 DNA is TGCGCCAGCAGACCGGGACTCCGGGGGTTGGCTTTCTTT.